This is a list of T cell receptor beta chains from one sample in a study of cytomegalovirus exposure and HLA in healthy donors. Some clones are missing from TCRdb's copy, which holds only in-frame ones; the method was immunoSEQ multiplex PCR. The repertoire table contains over 110,000 clones. The material sequenced was PBMCs. These TCRs come from a male donor in good health and CMV-seronegative. Both conserved end residues are part of each CDR3. Each record gives: J gene, V gene, D gene, CDR3 DNA, CDR3 protein. The D gene is left open where the match is weak.

j_gene: TRBJ2-3
v_gene: TRBV7-9
d_gene: NA
CDR3nt: TGTGCCAGCAGCTCCCCCCGGGGCACAGATACGCAGTATTTT
CDR3aa: CASSSPRGTDTQYF

j_gene: TRBJ1-2
v_gene: TRBV25-1
d_gene: NA
CDR3nt: TGTGCCAGCAGTGAAGTCATGAACTATGGCTACACCTTC
CDR3aa: CASSEVMNYGYTF

j_gene: TRBJ2-1
v_gene: TRBV30
d_gene: TRBD2
CDR3nt: TGTGCCTGGAGTGTGGTAGCGGGGGGGAATGAGCAGTTCTTC
CDR3aa: CAWSVVAGGNEQFF

j_gene: TRBJ1-1
v_gene: TRBV10-2
d_gene: NA
CDR3nt: TGCGCCAGCAAGACGGGAACCAACACTGAAGCTTTCTTT
CDR3aa: CASKTGTNTEAFF

j_gene: TRBJ2-1
v_gene: TRBV18
d_gene: TRBD2
CDR3nt: TGTGCCAGCTCACGCGGGGCGGGGGACTCCTACAATGAGCAGTTCTTC
CDR3aa: CASSRGAGDSYNEQFF

j_gene: TRBJ1-3
v_gene: TRBV6-5
d_gene: NA
CDR3nt: TGTGCCAGCAGTTACCAGGCGAGCTCTGGAAACACCATATATTTT
CDR3aa: CASSYQASSGNTIYF

j_gene: TRBJ1-2
v_gene: TRBV7-2
d_gene: NA
CDR3nt: TGTGCCAGCAGCTTATTCCCCTCTGGCTACACCTTC
CDR3aa: CASSLFPSGYTF

j_gene: TRBJ1-1
v_gene: TRBV6-5
d_gene: TRBD1
CDR3nt: TGTGCCAGCAGCTTACAGGGGACGTGGACTGAAGCTTTCTTT
CDR3aa: CASSLQGTWTEAFF

j_gene: TRBJ2-1
v_gene: TRBV27
d_gene: NA
CDR3nt: TGTGCCAGCAGTTCTCGGACTTATGAGCAGTTCTTC
CDR3aa: CASSSRTYEQFF

j_gene: TRBJ1-2
v_gene: TRBV25-1
d_gene: NA
CDR3nt: TGTGCCAGCAGTGAATGGGGGGGGCAAAGCTATGGCTACACCTTC
CDR3aa: CASSEWGGQSYGYTF

j_gene: TRBJ1-4
v_gene: TRBV15
d_gene: TRBD1
CDR3nt: TGTGCCACCAGCAGAGTCAGACAGGGGGCGGGTGAAAAACTGTTTTTT
CDR3aa: CATSRVRQGAGEKLFF

j_gene: TRBJ1-2
v_gene: TRBV27
d_gene: TRBD1
CDR3nt: TGTGCCAGCAGTTCCCGACAGGGTATGGGTGGCTACACCTTC
CDR3aa: CASSSRQGMGGYTF

j_gene: TRBJ1-1
v_gene: TRBV11-2
d_gene: NA
CDR3nt: TGTGCCAGCAGCTTACAGTGGAACACTGAAGCTTTCTTT
CDR3aa: CASSLQWNTEAFF

j_gene: TRBJ2-7
v_gene: TRBV6-5
d_gene: TRBD1
CDR3nt: TGTGCCAGCAGTTTGGACAGGGGGCCATACGAGCAGTACTTC
CDR3aa: CASSLDRGPYEQYF

j_gene: TRBJ1-3
v_gene: TRBV29-1
d_gene: NA
CDR3nt: TGCAGCGTTGAAGGCCGGGTGGCAGCGGAAAGAAGCTCTGGAAACACCATATATTTT
CDR3aa: CSVEGRVAAERSSGNTIYF

j_gene: TRBJ2-1
v_gene: TRBV5-1
d_gene: NA
CDR3nt: TGCGCCAGCAGCTTGGAGAGCACAGGGTTTGTCGATGAGCAGTTCTTC
CDR3aa: CASSLESTGFVDEQFF

j_gene: TRBJ1-1
v_gene: TRBV7-2
d_gene: NA
CDR3nt: TGTGCCAGCAGCTTTACAGGACCGGGAGCTGAAGCTTTCTTT
CDR3aa: CASSFTGPGAEAFF

j_gene: TRBJ2-6
v_gene: TRBV27
d_gene: TRBD1
CDR3nt: TGTGCCAGCGGGGGACAGCCCCCGAGCTCTGGGGCCAACGTCCTGACTTTC
CDR3aa: CASGGQPPSSGANVLTF

j_gene: TRBJ1-3
v_gene: TRBV6-1
d_gene: TRBD1
CDR3nt: TGTGCCAGCAGTGCAAGGGACAGCTCTGGAAACACCATATATTTT
CDR3aa: CASSARDSSGNTIYF

j_gene: TRBJ1-1
v_gene: TRBV7-9
d_gene: TRBD1
CDR3nt: TGTGCCAGCAGCTTAGTTTCCCCGGGACAGGGGGCTTTTAACACTGAAGCTTTCTTT
CDR3aa: CASSLVSPGQGAFNTEAFF

j_gene: TRBJ1-1
v_gene: TRBV27
d_gene: TRBD1
CDR3nt: TGTGCCAGCAGCCGGGACAGGGGGAACACTGAAGCTTTCTTT
CDR3aa: CASSRDRGNTEAFF

j_gene: TRBJ2-5
v_gene: TRBV18
d_gene: TRBD2
CDR3nt: TGTGCCAGCTCACTCCTATCGTTTAGCGGGGGCCGGGGAGAGACCCAGTACTTC
CDR3aa: CASSLLSFSGGRGETQYF

j_gene: TRBJ2-7
v_gene: TRBV9
d_gene: TRBD2
CDR3nt: TGTGCCAGCAGCTCCCATAGCGGGACCCTCTACGAGCAGTACTTC
CDR3aa: CASSSHSGTLYEQYF

j_gene: TRBJ2-7
v_gene: TRBV2
d_gene: NA
CDR3nt: TGTGCCAGCAGAGAAAAAACAGGGAGCTCCTACGAGCAGTACTTC
CDR3aa: CASREKTGSSYEQYF

j_gene: TRBJ2-7
v_gene: TRBV6-6
d_gene: NA
CDR3nt: TGTGCCAGCACCGGACTCGAAGGAACCTACGAGCAGTACTTC
CDR3aa: CASTGLEGTYEQYF

j_gene: TRBJ2-3
v_gene: TRBV4-2
d_gene: TRBD2
CDR3nt: TGTGCCAGCAGCCAAGATAGGAGTGTCGGCGGGAGGGCCTTATATACGCAGTATTTT
CDR3aa: CASSQDRSVGGRALYTQYF

j_gene: TRBJ2-7
v_gene: TRBV5-1
d_gene: TRBD2
CDR3nt: TGCGCCAGCAGCTCCAGACTAGCGTCCTCCTACGAGCAGTACTTC
CDR3aa: CASSSRLASSYEQYF

j_gene: TRBJ1-5
v_gene: TRBV6-6
d_gene: NA
CDR3nt: TGTGCCAGCAGAACGACAGGTGGGAATCAGCCCCAGCATTTT
CDR3aa: CASRTTGGNQPQHF

j_gene: TRBJ2-7
v_gene: TRBV6-1
d_gene: NA
CDR3nt: TGTGCCAGCAGTGAAGGCGGAGGGTACTACGAGCAGTACTTC
CDR3aa: CASSEGGGYYEQYF

j_gene: TRBJ2-3
v_gene: TRBV19
d_gene: TRBD2
CDR3nt: TGTGCCAGTAGTATAGGACTAGCGGAGACAGATACGCAGTATTTT
CDR3aa: CASSIGLAETDTQYF

j_gene: TRBJ2-2
v_gene: TRBV18
d_gene: NA
CDR3nt: TGTGCCAGCTCCCTTCAACCGATGGGGGCTAACACCGGGGAGCTGTTTTTT
CDR3aa: CASSLQPMGANTGELFF

j_gene: TRBJ1-2
v_gene: TRBV28
d_gene: TRBD1
CDR3nt: TGTGCCAGCAGTTGGACAGGGGACTACTATGGCTACACCTTC
CDR3aa: CASSWTGDYYGYTF

j_gene: TRBJ1-1
v_gene: TRBV7-8
d_gene: NA
CDR3nt: TGTGCCAGCAGCGAGGGGGATGGGAACACTGAAGCTTTCTTT
CDR3aa: CASSEGDGNTEAFF

j_gene: TRBJ2-2
v_gene: TRBV19
d_gene: TRBD2
CDR3nt: TGTGCCAGTAGTATTACCGGGGGGAAGAACACCGGGGAGCTGTTTTTT
CDR3aa: CASSITGGKNTGELFF

j_gene: TRBJ1-2
v_gene: TRBV5-8
d_gene: TRBD1
CDR3nt: TGTGCCAGCAGCTTGGTCACAGGGGGAGGCAACTATGGCTACACCTTC
CDR3aa: CASSLVTGGGNYGYTF

j_gene: TRBJ2-1
v_gene: TRBV27
d_gene: NA
CDR3nt: TGTGCCAGCAACAGCTCCTACAATGAGCAGTTCTTC
CDR3aa: CASNSSYNEQFF

j_gene: TRBJ1-5
v_gene: TRBV6-1
d_gene: TRBD1
CDR3nt: TGTGCCAGCAGTGAGTCAGGGGGCTACCATCAGCCCCAGCATTTT
CDR3aa: CASSESGGYHQPQHF

j_gene: TRBJ2-5
v_gene: TRBV13
d_gene: NA
CDR3nt: TGTGCCAGCAGCCCCCGTGGTAGCAAAGAGACCCAGTACTTC
CDR3aa: CASSPRGSKETQYF